This is a list of T cell receptor beta chains from one sample in a study of blood T cell repertoires in COVID-19. Some clones are missing from TCRdb's copy, which holds only in-frame ones; the method was immunoSEQ multiplex PCR. Found here are 70,000 to 85,000 clones, about 88% of them singletons; the top ten hold approximately 9%. The sequencing sample was made of peripheral blood. All receptors come from a human donor in a cohort sampled during active COVID-19. Both conserved end residues are part of each CDR3. D genes are given only for firm matches. Only some rows state a clone size, as once, few, many or a class for expanded clones.

D: NA; size: NA; length: 15; J: TRBJ2-5; V: TRBV5-1; CDR3: CASSLDRVGQETQYF; DNA: TGCGCCAGCAGCTTGGACAGGGTAGGCCAAGAGACCCAGTACTTC
D: NA; size: NA; length: 15; J: TRBJ2-1; V: TRBV5-5; CDR3: CASSPPGEDYNEQFF; DNA: TGTGCCAGCAGCCCCCCGGGGGAGGATTACAATGAGCAGTTCTTC
D: NA; size: NA; length: 13; J: TRBJ2-2; V: TRBV5-4; CDR3: CASSLAGTGELFF; DNA: TGTGCCAGCAGCTTAGCTGGTACCGGGGAGCTGTTTTTT
D: TRBD1; size: NA; length: 14; J: TRBJ1-2; V: TRBV7-2; CDR3: CASSLVTGGHGYTF; DNA: TGTGCCAGCAGCTTAGTAACAGGGGGCCATGGCTACACCTTC
D: TRBD2; size: once; length: 16; J: TRBJ2-1; V: TRBV7-3; CDR3: CASSLTGRDYYNEQFF; DNA: TGTGCCAGCAGCTTAACGGGGAGGGATTACTACAATGAGCAGTTCTTC
D: NA; size: NA; length: 16; J: TRBJ2-1; V: TRBV27; CDR3: CASSFRRGRVYNEQFF; DNA: TGTGCCAGCAGTTTCCGGAGAGGTCGGGTGTACAATGAGCAGTTCTTC
D: TRBD1; size: NA; length: 16; J: TRBJ1-6; V: TRBV4-3; CDR3: CASSHPGTGGNSPLHF; DNA: TGCGCCAGCAGCCATCCCGGGACAGGGGGTAATTCACCCCTCCACTTT
D: NA; size: once; length: 14; J: TRBJ2-3; V: TRBV11-3; CDR3: CASSLGGPSDTQYF; DNA: TGTGCCAGCAGCCTGGGAGGACCGTCAGATACGCAGTATTTT
D: TRBD1; size: NA; length: 14; J: TRBJ2-5; V: TRBV7-3; CDR3: CASSLPGTEETQYF; DNA: TGTGCCAGCAGCTTGCCCGGGACAGAAGAGACCCAGTACTTC
D: NA; size: NA; length: 14; J: TRBJ1-2; V: TRBV28; CDR3: CASSLSTALYGYTF; DNA: TGTGCCAGCAGTCTATCGACAGCCCTCTATGGCTACACCTTC
D: TRBD2; size: NA; length: 13; J: TRBJ2-7; V: TRBV6-5; CDR3: CASLGLAGSEQYF; DNA: TGTGCCAGCCTCGGCCTAGCGGGCTCCGAGCAGTACTTC
D: NA; size: NA; length: 15; J: TRBJ2-3; V: TRBV2; CDR3: CASSVRRGPTDTQYF; DNA: TGTGCCAGCAGTGTTAGAAGGGGCCCCACAGATACGCAGTATTTT
D: NA; size: once; length: 14; J: TRBJ1-1; V: TRBV5-3; CDR3: CARSLLGEGTEAFF; DNA: TGTGCCAGAAGCTTGCTCGGGGAAGGCACTGAAGCTTTCTTT
D: NA; size: once; length: 11; J: TRBJ1-2; V: TRBV19; CDR3: CASTGGYGYTF; DNA: TGTGCCAGTACGGGGGGGTATGGCTACACCTTC
D: NA; size: once; length: 12; J: TRBJ2-5; V: TRBV27; CDR3: CASRPGQETQYF; DNA: TGTGCCAGCAGGCCCGGGCAAGAGACCCAGTACTTC
D: NA; size: once; length: 14; J: TRBJ2-7; V: TRBV7-9; CDR3: CASSFGGIPREQYF; DNA: TGTGCCAGCAGCTTCGGCGGGATCCCTCGAGAGCAGTACTTC
D: NA; size: NA; length: 15; J: TRBJ1-2; V: TRBV3-1/TRBV3-2; CDR3: CARDNPPGNGDGYTF; DNA: TGTGCCAGAGATAATCCCCCGGGGAATGGAGATGGCTACACCTTC
D: TRBD2; size: NA; length: 15; J: TRBJ2-3; V: TRBV9; CDR3: CASSVDGRAGDTQYF; DNA: TGTGCCAGCAGCGTGGACGGGAGGGCCGGGGATACGCAGTATTTT
D: TRBD2; size: NA; length: 15; J: TRBJ2-1; V: TRBV6-5; CDR3: CASRGLAGSHNEQFF; DNA: TGTGCCAGCAGGGGACTAGCGGGATCCCACAATGAGCAGTTCTTC
D: TRBD1; size: NA; length: 16; J: TRBJ1-2; V: TRBV7-9; CDR3: CASSLAGTGLEYGYTF; DNA: TGTGCCAGCAGCTTAGCCGGGACAGGGCTGGAGTATGGCTACACCTTC
D: NA; size: NA; length: 16; J: TRBJ2-1; V: TRBV9; CDR3: CASSPIVSVPGNEQFF; DNA: TGTGCCAGCAGCCCCATAGTATCAGTCCCGGGAAATGAGCAGTTCTTC
D: TRBD2; size: once; length: 14; J: TRBJ2-1; V: TRBV9; CDR3: CASSATSGHNEQFF; DNA: TGTGCCAGCAGCGCCACTAGCGGCCACAATGAGCAGTTCTTC
D: NA; size: few; length: 12; J: TRBJ2-7; V: TRBV27; CDR3: CASSFQGGEQYF; DNA: TGTGCCAGCAGTTTCCAGGGGGGCGAGCAGTACTTC
D: NA; size: NA; length: 14; J: TRBJ1-4; V: TRBV3-1/TRBV3-2; CDR3: CASSSSGINEKLFF; DNA: TGTGCCAGCAGCTCCTCAGGAATAAATGAAAAACTGTTTTTT
D: TRBD2; size: NA; length: 15; J: TRBJ2-3; V: TRBV7-2; CDR3: CASSWNSGGTDTQYF; DNA: TGTGCCAGCAGCTGGAACTCGGGAGGGACAGATACGCAGTATTTT
D: NA; size: NA; length: 12; J: TRBJ2-5; V: TRBV12-1; CDR3: CARDGEQETQYF; DNA: TGTGCCAGAGACGGGGAACAAGAGACCCAGTACTTC
D: NA; size: NA; length: 11; J: TRBJ2-7; V: TRBV7-9; CDR3: CASSRDYEQYF; DNA: TGTGCCAGCAGCCGAGATTACGAGCAGTACTTC
D: NA; size: NA; length: 15; J: TRBJ2-5; V: TRBV5-1; CDR3: CASSGNRGPQETQYF; DNA: TGCGCCAGCAGCGGGAATAGAGGGCCGCAGGAGACCCAGTACTTC
D: TRBD1; size: NA; length: 13; J: TRBJ2-7; V: TRBV25-1; CDR3: CASSRQGRYEQYF; DNA: TGTGCCAGCAGCAGACAGGGCCGCTACGAGCAGTACTTC
D: TRBD1; size: NA; length: 16; J: TRBJ2-7; V: TRBV5-5; CDR3: CASSLGPGTERYEQYF; DNA: TGTGCCAGCAGCTTGGGGCCCGGGACAGAGCGTTACGAGCAGTACTTC
D: NA; size: NA; length: 17; J: TRBJ2-2; V: TRBV5-7; CDR3: CASSVGAGTHNTGELFF; DNA: TGTGCCAGCAGTGTGGGGGCCGGGACACACAACACCGGGGAGCTGTTTTTT
D: TRBD2; size: NA; length: 17; J: TRBJ2-1; V: TRBV27; CDR3: CASSWLWASGVHNEQFF; DNA: TGTGCCAGCAGTTGGCTTTGGGCTAGCGGAGTCCACAATGAGCAGTTCTTC
D: TRBD2; size: NA; length: 16; J: TRBJ2-7; V: TRBV7-3; CDR3: CASSLNPTSGSHEQYF; DNA: TGTGCCAGCAGCTTAAATCCGACTAGCGGGAGCCACGAGCAGTACTTC
D: NA; size: NA; length: 14; J: TRBJ2-1; V: TRBV28; CDR3: CASSQQGTYNEQFF; DNA: TGTGCCAGCAGTCAACAGGGAACTTACAATGAGCAGTTCTTC
D: NA; size: NA; length: 13; J: TRBJ1-2; V: TRBV27; CDR3: CASSWTANYGYTF; DNA: TGTGCCAGCAGTTGGACAGCTAACTATGGCTACACCTTC
D: TRBD1; size: NA; length: 15; J: TRBJ1-6; V: TRBV9; CDR3: CASSPGGQYNSPLHF; DNA: TGTGCCAGCAGCCCCGGGGGACAGTATAATTCACCCCTCCACTTT
D: TRBD1; size: NA; length: 17; J: TRBJ1-1; V: TRBV6-2/TRBV6-3; CDR3: CASSYRQGIGADTEAFF; DNA: TGTGCCAGCAGTTATCGACAGGGAATAGGAGCCGACACTGAAGCTTTCTTT
D: NA; size: NA; length: 14; J: TRBJ2-7; V: TRBV28; CDR3: CASSRLTGSYEQYF; DNA: TGTGCCAGCAGCCGCTTGACAGGCTCCTACGAGCAGTACTTC
D: TRBD2; size: NA; length: 17; J: TRBJ2-6; V: TRBV6-1; CDR3: CASSVGLAGTGANVLTF; DNA: TGTGCCAGCAGTGTGGGACTAGCGGGAACTGGGGCCAACGTCCTGACTTTC
D: NA; size: NA; length: 20; J: TRBJ1-5; V: TRBV13; CDR3: CASSLACRTEFHFGDQPQHF; DNA: NA
D: NA; size: NA; length: 13; J: TRBJ2-1; V: TRBV7-2; CDR3: CASSLTRYNEQFF; DNA: TGTGCCAGCAGCCTGACTAGGTACAATGAGCAGTTCTTC
D: NA; size: NA; length: 14; J: TRBJ2-5; V: TRBV29-1; CDR3: CSARIDGHYETQYF; DNA: TGCAGCGCTCGCATCGATGGACACTACGAGACCCAGTACTTC
D: NA; size: NA; length: 11; J: TRBJ1-2; V: TRBV3-1/TRBV3-2; CDR3: CASSNRAGYTF; DNA: TGTGCCAGCAGCAACAGGGCTGGCTACACCTTC
D: NA; size: NA; length: 14; J: TRBJ2-2; V: TRBV5-1; CDR3: CASSGGHGAGELFF; DNA: TGCGCCAGCAGCGGGGGACATGGAGCTGGGGAGCTGTTTTTT
D: NA; size: NA; length: 13; J: TRBJ1-4; V: TRBV19; CDR3: CASSSEGREKLFF; DNA: TGTGCCAGTAGTAGCGAGGGCCGAGAAAAACTGTTTTTT
D: NA; size: NA; length: 17; J: TRBJ1-4; V: TRBV28; CDR3: CASSLTFAGETNEKLFF; DNA: TGTGCCAGCAGTTTGACTTTCGCCGGGGAAACTAATGAAAAACTGTTTTTT
D: NA; size: NA; length: 15; J: TRBJ2-7; V: TRBV4-1; CDR3: CASRTRTRSSYEQYF; DNA: TGCGCCAGCAGAACCCGGACAAGGAGCTCCTACGAGCAGTACTTC
D: TRBD1; size: NA; length: 16; J: TRBJ2-2; V: TRBV9; CDR3: CASSGGQGANTGELFF; DNA: TGTGCCAGCAGCGGAGGACAGGGGGCTAACACCGGGGAGCTGTTTTTT
D: TRBD1; size: NA; length: 17; J: TRBJ2-2; V: TRBV19; CDR3: CASSIWDRAPNTGELFF; DNA: TGTGCCAGTAGTATATGGGACAGGGCACCGAACACCGGGGAGCTGTTTTTT
D: NA; size: NA; length: 15; J: TRBJ1-3; V: TRBV19; CDR3: CASSPDWSSGNTIYF; DNA: TGTGCCAGTAGTCCCGACTGGAGCTCTGGAAACACCATATATTTT
D: TRBD2; size: NA; length: 13; J: TRBJ2-1; V: TRBV30; CDR3: CAWTSSGIHEQFF; DNA: TGTGCCTGGACGTCTAGCGGGATCCATGAGCAGTTCTTC
D: TRBD1; size: NA; length: 15; J: TRBJ2-1; V: TRBV2; CDR3: CASSEGQNQYNEQFF; DNA: TGTGCCAGCAGTGAGGGACAGAATCAATACAATGAGCAGTTCTTC
D: TRBD1; size: once; length: 15; J: TRBJ1-2; V: TRBV2; CDR3: CASSEAGTGGVGYTF; DNA: TGTGCCAGCAGTGAAGCCGGGACAGGGGGCGTTGGCTACACCTTC
D: TRBD1; size: NA; length: 15; J: TRBJ2-7; V: TRBV29-1; CDR3: CSVKTGTGSTGEQYF; DNA: TGCAGCGTTAAGACCGGGACAGGGTCTACCGGCGAGCAGTACTTC
D: NA; size: NA; length: 13; J: TRBJ2-1; V: TRBV7-8; CDR3: CASSWKLAAEQFF; DNA: TGTGCCAGCAGCTGGAAGTTAGCGGCTGAGCAGTTCTTC
D: NA; size: NA; length: 14; J: TRBJ1-2; V: TRBV19; CDR3: CASSLLVEGFGYTF; DNA: TGTGCCAGTAGCCTGCTGGTCGAGGGATTTGGCTACACCTTC
D: NA; size: NA; length: 15; J: TRBJ1-5; V: TRBV24-1; CDR3: CATSDGRQGRQPQHF; DNA: TGTGCCACCAGTGATGGTCGGCAGGGTAGGCAGCCCCAGCATTTT
D: TRBD2; size: NA; length: 16; J: TRBJ2-3; V: TRBV4-3; CDR3: CASSQEGLAGGQSLVF; DNA: TGCGCCAGCAGCCAAGAGGGGCTTGCGGGAGGGCAGAGTTTGGTTTTT
D: NA; size: few; length: 14; J: TRBJ2-5; V: TRBV25-1; CDR3: CASSAYRVQETQYF; DNA: TGTGCCAGCAGTGCTTACAGGGTACAAGAGACCCAGTACTTC
D: TRBD1; size: NA; length: 16; J: TRBJ1-4; V: TRBV7-9; CDR3: CASSSGTGATNEKLFF; DNA: TGTGCCAGCAGCTCCGGGACAGGGGCCACTAATGAAAAACTGTTTTTT